The T cell receptor beta chain under discussion was sequenced for a study of T cell responses to AZD1222 COVID-19 vaccine. Method: immunoSEQ multiplex PCR; TCRdb's copy keeps in-frame clones and lacks some. This sample yields roughly 100,000 clones, of which around 90% are seen a single time; about 5% belongs to the top ten. Study observations and caveats: Two AZD1222 doses significantly raised spike-specific TCR breadth and depth over controls.

Losses at the gene ends were 1 base for V and 6 bases for J; bases not matched to a gene: 11. The CDR3 is 17 residues long. Germline CDR1 and CDR2: LGHNA and YNFKEQ. This clone was detected only once. What it binds is not known. This specimen consisted of peripheral blood, obtained on day 0 of AZD1222 vaccination. The sequence was collected from an adult in good health. The V call is TRBV4-2, the J call TRBJ2-3; TRBD2 agrees at 9 bases. The CDR3 here is CASSQGPLLAGQDTQYF. The CDR3 coding sequence is TGTGCCAGCAGCCAAGGCCCTCTCCTAGCGGGGCAGGATACGCAGTATTTT.